The source of this T cell receptor (beta chain) is a study of T cell responses to AZD1222 COVID-19 vaccine. Study-wide results and limits: Without day 14 samples, only post-peak T cell repertoires were studied. The donor cohort was predominantly white British with a female majority, and clonal diversity may have been underestimated. Close to half of all spike-specific TCRs reportedly target regions of the variants that are unmutated. Spike-specific TCR breadth and depth were elevated following two AZD1222 doses.

The CDR3 has 13 amino acids. CDR1 is SGHTA, CDR2 FQGNSA, per germline. Trimming took 3 bases from V and 5 from J, leaving 10 bases between them. A note on this clone: Its antigen is undetermined.

Produced via immunoSEQ multiplex PCR; TCRdb's table is partial and in-frame only. The profile covers roughly 200,000 clones, with about 94% appearing a single time and around 1.7% taken by the ten largest. This TCR was recovered from an adult who received the MenACWY meningococcal vaccine as a control. The chain uses TRBV7-2 and TRBJ2-5; no clear D gene. The specimen was peripheral blood, collected 28 days after the second dose of the MenACWY control vaccine. CDR3 nucleotides: TGTGCCAGCAGCTTCCGGCTTACGGAGACCCAGTACTTC. This sequence encodes CASSFRLTETQYF.